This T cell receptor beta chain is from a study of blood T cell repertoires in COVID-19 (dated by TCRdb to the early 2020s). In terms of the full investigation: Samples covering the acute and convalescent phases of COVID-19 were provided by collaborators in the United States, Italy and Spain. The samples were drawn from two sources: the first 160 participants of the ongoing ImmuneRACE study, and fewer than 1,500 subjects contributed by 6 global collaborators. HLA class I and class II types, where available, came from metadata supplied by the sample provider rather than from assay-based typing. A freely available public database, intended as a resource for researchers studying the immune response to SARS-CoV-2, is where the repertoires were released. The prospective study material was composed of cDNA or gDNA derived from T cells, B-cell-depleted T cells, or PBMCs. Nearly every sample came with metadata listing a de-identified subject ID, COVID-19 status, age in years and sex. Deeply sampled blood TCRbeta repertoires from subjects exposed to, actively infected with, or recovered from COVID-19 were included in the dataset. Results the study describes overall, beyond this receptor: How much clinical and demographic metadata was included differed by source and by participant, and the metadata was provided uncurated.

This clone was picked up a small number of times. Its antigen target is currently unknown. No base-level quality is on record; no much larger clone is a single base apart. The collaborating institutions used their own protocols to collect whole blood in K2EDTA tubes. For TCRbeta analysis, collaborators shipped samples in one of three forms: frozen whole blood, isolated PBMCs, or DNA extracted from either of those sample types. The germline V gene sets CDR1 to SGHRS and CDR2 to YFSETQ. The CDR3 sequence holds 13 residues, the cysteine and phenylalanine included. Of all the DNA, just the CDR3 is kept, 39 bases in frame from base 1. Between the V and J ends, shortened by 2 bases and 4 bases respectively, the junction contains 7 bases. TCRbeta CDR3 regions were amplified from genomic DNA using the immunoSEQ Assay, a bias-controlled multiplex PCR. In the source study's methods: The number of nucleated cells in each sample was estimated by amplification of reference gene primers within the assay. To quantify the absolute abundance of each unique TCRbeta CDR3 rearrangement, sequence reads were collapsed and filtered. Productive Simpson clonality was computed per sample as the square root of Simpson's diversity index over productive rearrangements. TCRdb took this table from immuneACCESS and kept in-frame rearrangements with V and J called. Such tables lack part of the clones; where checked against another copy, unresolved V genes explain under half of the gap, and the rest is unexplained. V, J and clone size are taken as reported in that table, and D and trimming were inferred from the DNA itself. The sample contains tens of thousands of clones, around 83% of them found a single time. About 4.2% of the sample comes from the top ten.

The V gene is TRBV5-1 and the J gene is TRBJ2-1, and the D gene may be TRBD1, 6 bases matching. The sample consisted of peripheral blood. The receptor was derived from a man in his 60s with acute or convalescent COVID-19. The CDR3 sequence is CASSFDRYNEQFF. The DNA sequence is TGCGCCAGCAGCTTTGACAGGTACAATGAGCAGTTCTTC.